This TCR beta chain was captured in a study of cytomegalovirus exposure and HLA in healthy donors. The PCR was carried out with 60 Vbeta primers and 13 Jbeta primers. The data were produced by immunoSEQ multiplex PCR, yet TCRdb's version contains in-frame clones alone and is incomplete. The table has some 140,000 clones, around 80% seen once. The CDR3 has 16 residues. This receptor was identified in a woman in her fifties or sixties in good health and CMV-seropositive. This rearrangement joins TRBV21-1 to TRBJ1-2; the DNA was not compared with TRBD1, the D call given in the table. TRBV21-1 corresponds to a pseudogene. The sequenced material came from PBMCs. The DNA for the CDR3 is TGTGCCAGCAGCCCGGGACAGGGGATCTTGAACTATGGCTACACCTTC. Translation: CASSPGQGILNYGYTF.